This TCR beta chain was captured in a study of blood T cell repertoires in COVID-19 (TCRdb year 2020). As for the study more broadly: The collaborator samples originated in the United States, Italy and Spain and spanned the acute and convalescent phases of COVID-19. The material from the prospective study consisted of cDNA or gDNA derived from T cells, B-cell-depleted T cells, or PBMCs. Subjects who had been exposed to COVID-19, were actively infected with it, or had recovered from it provided the deeply sampled blood TCRbeta repertoires that made up the dataset. The repertoires were released in a freely available public database intended as a resource for research on the immune response to SARS-CoV-2. The samples were drawn from the first 160 participants of the ongoing ImmuneRACE study and from 950 to 1,500 subjects provided by 6 global collaborators. The sample metadata nearly always contained a de-identified subject ID, COVID-19 status, age in years and sex. Where available, HLA class I and class II types were taken from metadata supplied by the sample provider and were not determined by assay-based typing. Findings and caveats that apply to the study as a whole: The amount of clinical and demographic metadata varied by source and participant and was provided uncurated.

V loses 5 bases at its end and J loses 5 bases; junction bases beyond the gene matches: 14. From the cysteine up to the phenylalanine, the CDR3 has a length of 16 residues. CDR3 DNA only is kept here, 48 bases in frame from base 1. CDR1 is given as MNHNY and CDR2 as SVGAGI, both from the germline V gene (reference sequence). Enrolling through a virtual design, the prospective study's participants ranged in age from roughly 18 to 89 years and lived across approximately 25 United States geographic areas. In the prospective study, cohorts were assigned on the basis of participant-reported clinical history obtained from a screening survey and a study questionnaire. Recovered participants in ImmuneRACE Cohort 3 were defined as having two consecutive negative NP/OP PCR tests, clearance from a healthcare professional, or resolution of symptoms. In the prospective study, whole blood, serum and a nasopharyngeal or oropharyngeal swab were collected from each participant by mobile phlebotomists. Over an approximately 2-month period, participants in the prospective study had the option of providing additional blood draws and questionnaires. Prospective study blood samples were shipped either frozen or at room temperature before DNA extraction.

In the case of this clone: The antigen it recognizes is unknown. No much larger clonotype is one base removed from it; base qualities were not supplied.

TCRbeta CDR3 regions were amplified from genomic DNA by means of the immunoSEQ Assay, a bias-controlled multiplex PCR. Regarding the original processing steps: The number of nucleated cells in each sample was estimated by amplification of reference gene primers within the assay. To quantify the absolute abundance of each unique TCRbeta CDR3 rearrangement, sequence reads were collapsed and filtered. Productive Simpson clonality was computed per sample as the square root of Simpson's diversity index over productive rearrangements. TCRdb took over this immuneACCESS table, retaining in-frame rearrangements with V and J assigned. Such tables are incomplete; in checked studies, under half of the missing clones stem from an unresolved V gene, and the remainder is unexplained. V, J and clone size derive from that table, while D and trimming were established from the DNA sequence. The sample data list 220,000 or so clones, and 82% of these were observed just once. About 3.7% of the sample lies in the top ten.

Here the chain combines TRBV6-6 and TRBJ1-1, and 7 junction bases match TRBD1. The TCR was taken from a woman aged 55-70 years who had recovered from COVID-19. The specimen sequenced was PBMCs or T cells enriched from blood (not recorded which). This receptor carries the CDR3 CASSTPLTGKGTEAFF. The DNA sequence reads TGTGCCAGCAGTACTCCTTTGACAGGGAAGGGGACTGAAGCTTTCTTT.